This TCR beta chain is from a study of blood T cells in healthy people across ages. Findings and limits, study-wide: Donor CMV status was unknown, possibly confounding expanded clonotype changes. The authors considered diversity estimates from one million T cells to be underestimates.

Comments on this clonotype: Its antigen is still unknown.

The germline V and J ends were trimmed by 6 bases and 6 bases, with 17 bases remaining between them. This CDR3 contains 14 residues. Through a sample-barcoded 5' primer and a J-beta primer mix, a second PCR was run for roughly 6 to 12 cycles. Every sample gave at least 3 million paired-end reads containing CDR3. TCRdb re-called the 5' RACE reads through MiXCR, storing one row per CDR3 protein. The table has 350,000 to 450,000 distinct CDR3 sequences, 45% to 65% seen once. A minimum of 7 million PBMCs was isolated per sample. This clonotype was obtained from a man in his sixties in good health. The genes are TRBV12-3 or TRBV12-4 and TRBJ1-1; D possibly corresponds to TRBD1 (6 bases). The sequenced sample consisted of blood. CDR3 sequence: CASSLRTGSAEAFF. CDR3 in DNA: TGTGCCAGCAGCTTACGAACAGGGTCGGCTGAAGCTTTCTTT.